The source of this T cell receptor beta chain is a study of T-cell memory formation after mild COVID-19 (dated by TCRdb to the early 2020s). Regarding the complete study: TCR sequence clusters from the two donors were found to be largely donor specific. Two young, previously healthy adult volunteers made up the cohort, one male and one female. Longitudinal TCRalpha and TCRbeta repertoire sequencing tracked T-cell clones expanding and contracting after mild COVID-19 in a couple of donors. What the study reported, not specific to this receptor: From day 15 to 85, contracting clones showed balanced CD4/CD8 phenotypes, whereas a second wave of clones that expanded from day 15 to 37 leaned towards CD4+. Only two mild cases were covered in the study, and larger cohorts including severe cases with pre-infection samples were considered necessary. Contracting CD4+ clones turned up mainly in the CM and EM memory subsets, whereas EMRA was where CD8+ clones were enriched. SARS-CoV-2 specificity was not confirmed for the second-wave clones peaking on day 37. Some responding clones were detected in pre-infection memory, which suggested that pre-existing cross-reactive memory T cells had joined the SARS-CoV-2 response.

PBMCs were isolated by Ficoll-Paque density gradient centrifugation. The listed sequencing device is Illumina NovaSeq 6000. cDNA libraries for TCRalpha and TCRbeta were prepared by 5'RACE using constant-segment primers, with sample barcodes and unique molecular identifiers added. RNA was extracted from every sample with Trizol reagent. Libraries were amplified in two PCR steps, with a second sample barcode and Illumina TruSeq adapters added in the second step. Libraries were sequenced on an Illumina NovaSeq with 2 x 150 bp paired-end reads. Per the original workflow: Demultiplexing of reads and collapsing into UMI-guided consensus sequences were performed with migec v1.2.7. Using mixcr v2.1.11, the UMI consensuses were aligned to TRA and TRB V and J templates and assembled into clonotypes. A clonotype was counted as expanded or contracted only if both edgeR and NoisET called the change significant, with noise models trained on biological replicates. For edgeR calls, a false discovery rate-adjusted p below 0.01 and a log2 fold-change threshold of 1 were applied. As an exploratory analysis of dynamics, PCA with hierarchical clustering was applied to max-normalized trajectories of the 1000 most abundant clonotypes. The CD4 or CD8 phenotype of responding clones was assigned using the separately sequenced CD4+ and CD8+ repertoires. TCRdb reprocessing: public reads trimmed at Q25 with fastp, clones called with MiXCR, in-frame beta chains kept. Rows are unified per CDR3 protein, each entry keeping the most common DNA and genes. These V and J calls derive from TCRdb rather than the authors' analysis. This sample holds 400,000 or so distinct CDR3 sequences; over 15% were observed only once. The ten biggest clones cover about 8.1% of the sample.

To note about this clonotype: There is no known antigen for this receptor. Relative to the germline gene, one junction end is altered; a read error may explain this.

Including the terminal cysteine and phenylalanine, the CDR3 comprises 16 residues. Here the CDR3 DNA is all that survives: 48 bases in frame from base 1. Looking up the germline V gene yields CDR1 SGHAT and CDR2 FQNNGV. This clonotype was sampled from an adult woman who had mild COVID-19 (a few samples of this study predate the infection). The sample titles of this study are shuffled in the database, so cell type and time point are left out; the donor was told from shared clones. The chain uses TRBV11-2 and TRBJ2-1, with 10 bases in between that match TRBD2. The specimen sequenced was PBMCs or a T cell subset sorted from them (not recorded which). This receptor carries the CDR3 CASSLALAGVFDEKFF. The DNA reads TGTGCCAGCAGCTTAGCTCTAGCGGGAGTCTTCGATGAGAAGTTCTTC. The variable domain in full, with residues beyond the CDR3 obtained from the reference TRBV11-2 and TRBJ2-1 genes, is EAGVAQSPRYKIIEKRQSVAFWCNPISGHATLYWYQQILGQGPKLLIQFQNNGVVDDSQLPKDRFSAERLKGVDSTLKIQPAKLEDSAVYLCASSLALAGVFDEKFFGPGTRLTVL.